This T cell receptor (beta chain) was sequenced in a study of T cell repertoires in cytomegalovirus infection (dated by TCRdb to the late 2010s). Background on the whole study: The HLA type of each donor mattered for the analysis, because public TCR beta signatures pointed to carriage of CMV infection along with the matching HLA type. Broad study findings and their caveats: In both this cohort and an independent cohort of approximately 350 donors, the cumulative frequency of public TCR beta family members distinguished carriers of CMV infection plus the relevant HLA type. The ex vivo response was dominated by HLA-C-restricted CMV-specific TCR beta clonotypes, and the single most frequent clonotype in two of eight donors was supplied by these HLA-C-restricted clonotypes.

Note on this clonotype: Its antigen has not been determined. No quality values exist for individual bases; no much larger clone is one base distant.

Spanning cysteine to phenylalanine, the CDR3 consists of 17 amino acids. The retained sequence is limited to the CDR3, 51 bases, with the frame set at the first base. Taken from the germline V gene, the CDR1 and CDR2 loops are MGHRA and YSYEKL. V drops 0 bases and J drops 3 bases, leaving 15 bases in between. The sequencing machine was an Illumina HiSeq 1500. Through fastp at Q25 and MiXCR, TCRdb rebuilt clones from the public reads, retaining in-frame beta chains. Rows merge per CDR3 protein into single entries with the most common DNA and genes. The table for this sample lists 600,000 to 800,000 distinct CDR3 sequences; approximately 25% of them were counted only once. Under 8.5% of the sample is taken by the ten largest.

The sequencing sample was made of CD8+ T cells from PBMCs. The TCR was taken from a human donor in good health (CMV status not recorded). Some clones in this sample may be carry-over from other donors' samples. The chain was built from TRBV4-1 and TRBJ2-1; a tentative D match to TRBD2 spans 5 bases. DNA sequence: TGCGCCAGCAGCCAAGACGAAGCGGTAGGCCGCTACAATGAGCAGTTCTTC. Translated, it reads CASSQDEAVGRYNEQFF.